Below, 30 T cell receptor beta chains from the same sample are listed, as sequenced in a study of T cells in tuberculosis (dated by TCRdb to 2017 to 2018). According to the study, the label for this sample's time point signals: new active TB diagnosis, blood taken before or within 7 days of starting treatment. The library was obtained by the immunoSEQ multiplex PCR assay. TCRdb provides this immuneACCESS table in a form limited to in-frame rearrangements. Some clones are lacking; in checked studies, under half of them reflect an unresolved V gene, and why the rest are absent is not known. For this sample the table gives about 38,000 clones, of which around 94% were detected only once. The leading ten clones occupy around 4.7% of the sample. This specimen was PBMCs, taken at tuberculosis diagnosis. Every receptor here comes from an adult with tuberculosis.

The chain is built from TRBV11-2 and TRBJ2-7; the match to TRBD2 covers 13 bases. The junction had 4 bases not matched to a gene; V was cut back by 5 bases and J by 6 bases. This CDR3 is 14 amino acids long. Germline values: CDR1 SGHAT, CDR2 FQNNGV. CDR3: CASSRTSGGAEQYF. The CDR3 nucleotides are TGTGCCAGCAGCCGGACTAGCGGGGGCGCCGAGCAGTACTTC.

The chain employs TRBV6-6 and TRBJ1-2, with unresolved D. CDR1 and CDR2 (germline): MNHNY, SVGAGI (reference sequence). V was pared by 6 bases and J by 5 bases, with 16 bases between. The CDR3 consists of 14 residues. The CDR3 coding sequence is TGTGCCAGCAGAACTTCCGGGATGGGGTATGGCTACACCTTC. As protein: CASRTSGMGYGYTF.

CDR3 sequence: CASSLSGGADTQYF. The CDR3 bases are TGCGCCAGCAGCCTTAGCGGGGGGGCGGATACGCAGTATTTT. The chain carries TRBV4-3 and TRBJ2-3; 11 bases are shared with TRBD2. CDR1 LGHNA and CDR2 YSLEER come from the germline V gene. After removal of 4 bases from V and 6 bases from J, the junction contained 3 bases not matched to a gene. The CDR3 is 14 residues long.

The chain recombines TRBV28 with TRBJ1-5; unclear D gene. This CDR3 comprises 17 residues. Germline values: CDR1 MDHEN, CDR2 SYDVKM. Trimming removed 2 bases from V and 1 base from J, with 15 bases in between. This chain's CDR3 is CASSLERLAGSNQPQHF. The CDR3 bases are TGTGCCAGCAGTTTAGAGAGGTTAGCGGGAAGCAATCAGCCCCAGCATTTT.

This chain links TRBV5-6 with TRBJ2-1; TRBD2 matches at 12 bases. The ends lost 7 bases at V and 1 base at J; junction bases unmatched: 6. CDR3 length: 16 amino acids. The germline V gene has CDR1 SGHDT and CDR2 YYEEEE. DNA for the CDR3: TGTGCCAGCTTCCTAGCGGGGGGGGTATCCTACAATGAGCAGTTCTTC. This translates into CASFLAGGVSYNEQFF.

The chain couples TRBV30 to TRBJ2-7; D gene unclear. Germline V gene data show CDR1 as GTSNPN and CDR2 as SVGIG (reference sequence). This CDR3 is 11 amino acids long. Trimming shortened V by 2 bases and J by 2 bases, and 4 bases separated the two germline ends. Here the CDR3 reads CAWSSTYEQYF. CDR3 nucleotides: TGTGCCTGGAGTTCTACCTACGAGCAGTACTTC.

The chain links TRBV27 to TRBJ1-6, with D possibly being TRBD1 (5 bases). The CDR3 length is 14 residues. Trimming pared 2 bases from V and 9 bases from J, leaving 11 bases between. Per the germline V gene, CDR1 is MNHEY and CDR2 is SMNVEV (reference sequence). CDR3 residues: CASSLRGKFSPLHF. Written as DNA, the CDR3 is TGTGCCAGCAGTTTACGGGGGAAGTTTTCACCCCTCCACTTT.

This sequence joins TRBV14 and TRBJ1-2; D is unresolved. Germline V gene sequence: CDR1 SGHDN, CDR2 FVKESK. The CDR3 extends over 15 amino acids. V shed 0 bases and J shed 2 bases, with 10 bases lying between them. CDR3 residues: CASSQDSVVNYGYTF. The CDR3 region has the DNA TGTGCCAGCAGCCAAGATTCGGTCGTAAACTATGGCTACACCTTC.

This chain connects TRBV12-5 to TRBJ1-1; 11 nucleotides line up with TRBD1. V lost 0 bases, J lost 4 bases, and 10 bases stayed unmatched. Germline values: CDR1 LGHNT, CDR2 FRNRAP. The length of the CDR3 is 18 residues. The CDR3 here is CASGLVRHGTGGITEAFF. The CDR3, as DNA: TGTGCTAGTGGTTTGGTAAGGCATGGGACAGGGGGAATCACTGAAGCTTTCTTT.

The chain joins TRBV29-1 to TRBJ2-3, with 10 nucleotides matching TRBD1. The CDR3 covers 12 residues. From germline, CDR1 is SQVTM and CDR2 ANQGSEA. The ends lost 6 bases at V and 5 bases at J; junction bases unmatched: 2. CDR3 region: CSVTGGLDTQYF. The CDR3, as DNA: TGCAGCGTGACAGGGGGCTTAGATACGCAGTATTTT.

The CDR3 DNA sequence: TGTGCCAGCAGTGAATATATAGGCGCACAGGGAGGGGGCTACACCTTC. It is translated as CASSEYIGAQGGGYTF. V and J are TRBV25-1 and TRBJ1-2; D might be TRBD1 (6 bases). The V gene's germline CDR1 is MGHDK and CDR2 SYGVNS. V shed 0 bases and J shed 8 bases, with 19 bases lying between them. The CDR3 sequence is 16 residues long.

This chain connects TRBV25-1 to TRBJ1-6, with 9 bases aligning to TRBD1. Germline V gene data show CDR1 as MGHDK and CDR2 as SYGVNS. J was trimmed by 8 bases and V by 9 bases; bases with no gene match: 8. The CDR3 is 14 residues long. CDR3 nucleotides: TGTGCCAGTGGACCGGGACAGGGATATTCACCCCTCCACTTT. It translates to CASGPGQGYSPLHF.

This clone was seen a single time. The V and J genes are TRBV27 and TRBJ1-6, with TRBD1 matching 7 bases. The V segment lost 2 bases and the J segment 8 bases; nucleotides outside the gene matches: 9. Germline V gene sequence: CDR1 MNHEY, CDR2 SMNVEV (reference sequence). This CDR3 is 16 amino acids long. The CDR3 loop is CASSLNAGQNYSPLHF. CDR3 nucleotides: TGTGCCAGCAGTTTAAACGCGGGACAGAACTATTCACCCCTCCACTTT.

V is TRBV7-8 and J is TRBJ2-2; 7 bases match TRBD2. The CDR3 is 15 residues long. Germline CDR1 and CDR2: SGHVS and FQNEAQ. V lost 6 bases and J lost 0; bases outside the gene matches: 4. Written as DNA, the CDR3 is TGTGCCAGCAGACCCGCGGGGGCGAACACCGGGGAGCTGTTTTTT. It yields the protein CASRPAGANTGELFF.

Concerning this clone: The same CDR3 arises from other DNA sequences in this sample as well. V gene TRBV2 combines with J gene TRBJ1-5; TRBD1 is a possible D gene (6 bases). Deletions cut 2 bases from V and 5 bases from J, with 13 bases between. The CDR3 loop spans 15 amino acids. CDR1 SNHLY and CDR2 FYNNEI come from the germline V gene. CDR3 residues: CASSELTAGDQPQHF. The CDR3 DNA sequence: TGTGCCAGCAGTGAACTGACGGCAGGGGATCAGCCCCAGCATTTT.

The chain combines TRBV9 with TRBJ2-3; tentatively, D is TRBD2 (6 bases). The CDR3 sequence is 15 residues long. CDR1 SGDLS and CDR2 YYNGEE come from the germline V gene. The ends were cut back, 3 bases at V and 1 base at J, with 12 bases in the middle. The CDR3 region is CASSARRGGTDTQYF. The CDR3 region has the DNA TGTGCCAGCAGCGCGAGGCGGGGAGGCACAGATACGCAGTATTTT.

The chain has TRBV10-3 and TRBJ2-1; TRBD2 aligns across 11 bases. The V gene's germline CDR1 is ENHRY and CDR2 SYGVKD. Germline trimming cut 3 bases from V and 5 bases from J; bases unmatched to any gene: 3. The CDR3 is 15 amino acids. The CDR3 spells CAISDGTSGNNEQFF. In DNA form, the CDR3 reads TGTGCCATCAGTGATGGGACTAGCGGTAACAATGAGCAGTTCTTC.

This clone appeared a single time. The DNA of the CDR3 is TGCAGCGCCGGCGCCGGGGGAGGCGGGCAGCCCCAGCATTTT. It specifies CSAGAGGGGQPQHF. This chain uses TRBV29-1 with TRBJ1-5; a possible D gene is TRBD1 (5 bases). There are 14 residues in the CDR3. Trimming removed 7 bases at V and 7 bases at J, with 20 bases between. CDR1 SQVTM and CDR2 ANQGSEA come from the germline V gene.

The chain combines TRBV5-6 with TRBJ1-2; D is uncertain. The V gene's germline CDR1 is SGHDT and CDR2 YYEEEE. Trimming pared 2 bases from V and 3 bases from J, leaving 8 bases between. This CDR3 spans 13 amino acids. The CDR3 protein is CASSLMRDYGYTF. CDR3 DNA: TGTGCCAGCAGCTTAATGAGGGACTATGGCTACACCTTC.

The chain joins TRBV7-9 to TRBJ2-7, with TRBD1 identical over 11 bases. The CDR3 has 15 residues. Unmatched junction bases numbered 8, after V lost 5 bases and J lost 5 bases. Germline lookup yields CDR1 SEHNR and CDR2 FQNEAQ (reference sequence). In DNA form, the CDR3 reads TGTGCCAGCAGCCTCAGGACAGGGGGCTTGAACGAGCAGTACTTC. Its translation: CASSLRTGGLNEQYF.

This chain joins TRBV4-2 and TRBJ1-1; 9 nucleotides agree with TRBD1. The CDR3 totals 14 residues. V lost 7 bases to trimming and J lost 1 base; unmatched junction nucleotides: 4. The germline CDR1 and CDR2 sequences are LGHNA and YNFKEQ. CDR3 residues: CASIRGQGNTEAFF. As DNA, the CDR3 is TGTGCCAGCATCCGGGGACAGGGGAACACTGAAGCTTTCTTT.

The chain links TRBV7-6 to TRBJ1-4, with TRBD1 matching over 8 bases. CDR1 is SGHVS and CDR2 is FNYEAQ in the germline V gene. The CDR3 runs to 14 residues. With V trimmed by 3 bases and J by 8 bases, 5 bases remained unmatched. The CDR3 DNA is TGTGCCAGCAGCTTGACAGGGGTAGGGGAAAAACTGTTTTTT. Its protein product is CASSLTGVGEKLFF.

The chain uses TRBV2 and TRBJ1-2, with D tentatively TRBD1 (6 bases). CDR1 and CDR2 from the germline V gene are SNHLY and FYNNEI. The CDR3 runs 12 residues. V was pared by 11 bases and J by 2 bases, with 12 bases between. The chain's CDR3 is CALKGQNYGYTF. The CDR3 DNA reads TGTGCCCTCAAAGGACAGAACTATGGCTACACCTTC.

The V and J genes are TRBV28 and TRBJ2-4, with D possibly matching TRBD2 (5 bases). The V gene lost 6 bases and the J gene lost 3 bases, with 15 bases spanning the gap. The CDR3 runs 15 residues. CDR1 MDHEN and CDR2 SYDVKM come from the germline V gene. This CDR3 reads CASREAGPGKNIQYF. The DNA for the CDR3 is TGTGCCAGCAGGGAGGCAGGTCCAGGCAAAAACATTCAGTACTTC.

The chain employs TRBV2 and TRBJ1-6; D is unresolved. This CDR3 spans 13 amino acids. Germline lookup yields CDR1 SNHLY and CDR2 FYNNEI. Trimming cost V 6 bases and J 7 bases, with 10 bases left between them. CDR3 sequence: CASRRQANSPLHF. The CDR3 DNA is TGTGCCAGCAGACGGCAGGCCAATTCACCCCTCCACTTT.

J is TRBJ1-3 and V is TRBV5-1, with D hard to call. This CDR3 contains 14 residues. The germline V gene has CDR1 SGHRS and CDR2 YFSETQ. V was cut by 0 bases and J by 3 bases, with 7 bases left in between. CDR3 sequence (DNA): TGCGCCAGCAGCTTGGCGGGGTATGGAAACACCATATATTTT. Amino acid sequence: CASSLAGYGNTIYF.

V and J are TRBV5-1 and TRBJ2-3; 10 nucleotides line up with TRBD1. Germline V gives CDR1 SGHRS, CDR2 YFSETQ. V lost 4 bases to trimming and J lost 3 bases; unmatched junction nucleotides: 2. The CDR3 contains 14 residues. In DNA form, the CDR3 reads TGCGCCAGCAGCGCGGGACAGGGGACAGATACGCAGTATTTT. It encodes CASSAGQGTDTQYF.

The rearrangement joins TRBV9 to TRBJ1-5, with D uncertain. The CDR3 totals 14 residues. V was shortened by 0 bases and J by 2 bases, with 6 bases between the two germline ends. Germline V CDR1 and CDR2: SGDLS, YYNGEE. The CDR3 DNA follows: TGTGCCAGCAGCGTAGGGCAGGGCAATCAGCCCCAGCATTTT. Translated, it gives CASSVGQGNQPQHF.

This clone turned up a few times. The chain is built from TRBV19 and TRBJ1-6; 10 bases are shared with TRBD1. V shed 6 bases and J 7 bases; nucleotides not matched to a gene: 3. This CDR3 is built from 14 residues. The germline V gene encodes CDR1 LNHDA and CDR2 SQIVND (reference sequence). Written as DNA, the CDR3 is TGTGCCAGTAGCGAGGGACAGGGGAATTCACCCCTCCACTTT. The encoded protein is CASSEGQGNSPLHF. The variable domain in full, with the rest retrieved from reference TRBV19 and TRBJ1-6, is DGGITQSPKYLFRKEGQNVTLSCEQNLNHDAMYWYRQDPGQGLRLIYYSQIVNDFQKGDIAEGYSVSREKKESFPLTVTSAQKNPTAFYLCASSEGQGNSPLHFGNGTRLTVT.

This rearrangement joins TRBV7-3 to TRBJ1-3, with TRBD1 as a possible D gene (5 bases). With 5 bases removed from V and 1 base from J, the gap between germline ends came to 12 bases. Germline loops: CDR1 SGHTA, CDR2 FQGTGA. CDR3 size: 15 residues. CDR3 bases: TGTGCCAGCAGCCAGGGTGGTACGTCTGGAAACACCATATATTTT. Protein product: CASSQGGTSGNTIYF.